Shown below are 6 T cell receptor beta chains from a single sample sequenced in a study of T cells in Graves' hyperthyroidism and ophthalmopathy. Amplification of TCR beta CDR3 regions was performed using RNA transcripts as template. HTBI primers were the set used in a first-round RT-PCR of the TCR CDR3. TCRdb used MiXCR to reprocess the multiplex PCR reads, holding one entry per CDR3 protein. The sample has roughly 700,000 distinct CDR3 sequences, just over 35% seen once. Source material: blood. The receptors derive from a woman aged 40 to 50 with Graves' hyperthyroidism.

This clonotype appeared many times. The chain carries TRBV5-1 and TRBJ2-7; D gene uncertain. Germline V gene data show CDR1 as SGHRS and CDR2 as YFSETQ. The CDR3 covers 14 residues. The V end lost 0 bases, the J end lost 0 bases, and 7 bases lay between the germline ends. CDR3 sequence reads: CASSLAVSSYEQYF. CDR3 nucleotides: TGCGCCAGCAGCTTGGCCGTGAGCTCCTACGAGCAGTACTTC. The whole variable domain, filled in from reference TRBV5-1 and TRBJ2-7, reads KAGVTQTPRYLIKTRGQQVTLSCSPISGHRSVSWYQQTPGQGLQFLFEYFSETQRNKGNFPGRFSGRQFSNSRSEMNVSTLELGDSALYLCASSLAVSSYEQYFGPGTRLTVT.

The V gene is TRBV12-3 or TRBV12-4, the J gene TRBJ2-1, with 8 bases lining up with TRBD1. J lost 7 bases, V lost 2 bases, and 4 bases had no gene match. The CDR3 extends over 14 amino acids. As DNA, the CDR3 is TGTGCCAGCAGTTTAACAGGGGGTTTTAATGAGCAGTTCTTC. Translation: CASSLTGGFNEQFF.

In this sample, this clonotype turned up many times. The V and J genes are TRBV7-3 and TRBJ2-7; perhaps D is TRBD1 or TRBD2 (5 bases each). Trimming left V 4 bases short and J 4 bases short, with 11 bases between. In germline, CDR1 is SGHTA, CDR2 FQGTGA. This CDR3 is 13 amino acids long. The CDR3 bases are TGTGCCAGCAGCTGGCAGGGCGGGTACGAGCAGTACTTC. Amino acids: CASSWQGGYEQYF.

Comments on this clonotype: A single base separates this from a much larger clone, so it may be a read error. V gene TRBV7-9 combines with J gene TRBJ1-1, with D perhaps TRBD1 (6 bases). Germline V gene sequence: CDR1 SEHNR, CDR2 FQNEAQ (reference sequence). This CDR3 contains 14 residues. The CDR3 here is CASNLEGGDTEAFF. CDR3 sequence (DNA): TGTGCCAGCAACTTAGAAGGGGGGGACACTGAAGCTTTCTTT. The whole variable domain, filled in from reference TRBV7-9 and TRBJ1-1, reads DTGVSQNPRHKITKRGQNVTFRCDPISEHNRLYWYRQTLGQGPEFLTYFQNEAQLEKSRLLSDRFSAERPKGSFSTLEIQRTEQGDSAMYLCASNLEGGDTEAFFGQGTRLTVV.

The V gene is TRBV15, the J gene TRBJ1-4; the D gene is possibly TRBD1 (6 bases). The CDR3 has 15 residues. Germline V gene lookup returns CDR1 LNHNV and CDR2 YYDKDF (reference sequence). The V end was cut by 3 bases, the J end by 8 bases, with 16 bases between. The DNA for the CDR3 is TGTGCCACCAGCAGGACCCTACAGGGCGGAGAAAAACTGTTTTTT. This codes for CATSRTLQGGEKLFF.

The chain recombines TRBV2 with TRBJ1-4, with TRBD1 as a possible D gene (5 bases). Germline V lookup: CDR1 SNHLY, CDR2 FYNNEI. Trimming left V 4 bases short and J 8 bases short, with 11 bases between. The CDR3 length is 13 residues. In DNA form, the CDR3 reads TGTGCCAGCAGTGGGGTAACAGGAGAAAAACTGTTTTTT. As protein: CASSGVTGEKLFF.